Shown below are 4 T cell receptor beta chains from a single sample sequenced in a study of cytomegalovirus exposure and HLA in healthy donors. The PCR contained 60 Vbeta and 13 Jbeta primers. Assay used: immunoSEQ multiplex PCR; TCRdb lists only in-frame clones, some missing. The top ten clones hold 3.1% of a sample with about 160,000 clones, nearly 80% of them seen once. Sequencing used PBMCs. These receptor sequences come from a woman in her 40s in good health and CMV-seronegative.

The chain employs TRBV4-1 and TRBJ1-1; D gene ambiguous. Germline V gene lookup returns CDR1 MGHRA and CDR2 YSYEKL. This CDR3 has 14 residues. The ends were cut back, 2 bases at V and 1 base at J, with 8 bases in the middle. In DNA, the CDR3 is TGCGCCAGCAGCCAATTCGTTTGGAACACTGAAGCTTTCTTT. It specifies CASSQFVWNTEAFF.

This chain connects TRBV4-1 to TRBJ1-2; 8 nucleotides agree with TRBD1. There are 19 residues in the CDR3. Germline CDR1 and CDR2: MGHRA and YSYEKL. With V trimmed by 2 bases and J by 6 bases, 20 bases remained unmatched. CDR3 in DNA: TGCGCCAGCAGCCAACCCTACAGGGGGTACGATCAAACGCGGAATGGCTACACCTTC. It specifies CASSQPYRGYDQTRNGYTF.

The rearrangement uses TRBV6-5 and TRBJ1-5; D uncertain. The CDR3 runs 13 residues. CDR1 MNHEY and CDR2 SVGAGI come from the germline V gene. Trimming cost V 8 bases and J 3 bases, with 11 bases left between them. In DNA form, the CDR3 reads TGTGCCAGCTCTGAGCAGGTCAATCAGCCCCAGCATTTT. This gives the protein CASSEQVNQPQHF.

J is TRBJ2-5 and V is TRBV4-1; no definite D call. The ends were cut back, 1 base at V and 5 bases at J, with 5 bases in the middle. This CDR3 comprises 12 residues. CDR1 is MGHRA and CDR2 is YSYEKL in the germline V gene. The CDR3 nucleotides are TGCGCCAGCAGCCAAGTTAGTGAGACCCAGTACTTC. It yields the protein CASSQVSETQYF.